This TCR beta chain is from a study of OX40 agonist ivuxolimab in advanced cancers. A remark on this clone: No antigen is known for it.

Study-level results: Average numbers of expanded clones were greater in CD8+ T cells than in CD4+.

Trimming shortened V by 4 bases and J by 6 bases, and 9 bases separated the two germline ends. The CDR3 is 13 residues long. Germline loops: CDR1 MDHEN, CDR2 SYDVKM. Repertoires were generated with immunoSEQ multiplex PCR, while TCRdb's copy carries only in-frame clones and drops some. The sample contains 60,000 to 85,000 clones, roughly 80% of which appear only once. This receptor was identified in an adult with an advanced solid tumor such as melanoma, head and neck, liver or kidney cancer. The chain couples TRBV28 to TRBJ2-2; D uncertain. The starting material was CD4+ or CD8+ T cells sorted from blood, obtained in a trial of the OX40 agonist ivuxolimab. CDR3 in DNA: TGTGCCAGCAGTTATCCGGGCTCCGGGGAGCTGTTTTTT. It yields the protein CASSYPGSGELFF. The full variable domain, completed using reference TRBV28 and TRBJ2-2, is DVKVTQSSRYLVKRTGEKVFLECVQDMDHENMFWYRQDPGLGLRLIYFSYDVKMKEKGDIPEGYSVSREKKERFSLILESASTNQTSMYLCASSYPGSGELFFGEGSRLTVL.